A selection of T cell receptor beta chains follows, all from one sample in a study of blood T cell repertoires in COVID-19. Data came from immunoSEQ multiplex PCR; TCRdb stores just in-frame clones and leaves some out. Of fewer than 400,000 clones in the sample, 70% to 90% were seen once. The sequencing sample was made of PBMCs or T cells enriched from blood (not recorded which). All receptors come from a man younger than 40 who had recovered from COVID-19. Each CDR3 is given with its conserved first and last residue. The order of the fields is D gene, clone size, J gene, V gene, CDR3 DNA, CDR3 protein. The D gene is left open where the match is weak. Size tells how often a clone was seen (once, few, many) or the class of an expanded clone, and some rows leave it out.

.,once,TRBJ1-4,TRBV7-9,TGTGCCAGCAGCTTAACACAGGTTAATGAAAAACTGTTTTTT,CASSLTQVNEKLFF
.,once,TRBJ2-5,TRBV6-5,TGTGCCAGCAGTTACGGAATAGCCCGGGAGACCCAGTACTTC,CASSYGIARETQYF
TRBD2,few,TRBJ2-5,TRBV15,TGTGCCACCAGCAGAGAGCGCGGGGGGGGACAAGAGACCCAGTACTTC,CATSRERGGGQETQYF
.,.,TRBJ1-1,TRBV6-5,TGTGCCAGCAGCCGGGACTGGAGCACTGAAGCTTTCTTT,CASSRDWSTEAFF
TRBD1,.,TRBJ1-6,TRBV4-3,TGCGCCAGCAGCCAAGATGGGACAGGGGTTAATTCACCCCTCCACTTT,CASSQDGTGVNSPLHF
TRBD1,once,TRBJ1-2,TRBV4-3,TGCGCCAGCAGCCAGGGGGACAGGAACCGAAGATATGGCTACACCTTC,CASSQGDRNRRYGYTF
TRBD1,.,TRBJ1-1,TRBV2,TGTGCCAGCGCCGGGACAGGGCTCTTAGCTTTCTTT,CASAGTGLLAFF
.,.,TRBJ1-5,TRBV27,TGTGCCAGCAGTTTGGGTTTCGGAGCGGGTCAGCCCCAGCATTTT,CASSLGFGAGQPQHF
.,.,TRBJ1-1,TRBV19,TGTGCCAGACTTATAAAAGATACGGCCAGGGGTCGGAGGACTGAAGCTTTCTTT,CARLIKDTARGRRTEAFF
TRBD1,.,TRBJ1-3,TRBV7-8,TGTGCCAGCAGCTTACCGGGGACAGGGCGTGGAAACACCATATATTTT,CASSLPGTGRGNTIYF
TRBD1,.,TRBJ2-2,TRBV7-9,TGTGCCAGCAGCTTATCAGGGGGCAACACCGGGGAGCTGTTTTTT,CASSLSGGNTGELFF
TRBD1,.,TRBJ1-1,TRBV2,TGTGCCAGCAGTTATACAGGGGGCCCTGAAGCTTTCTTT,CASSYTGGPEAFF
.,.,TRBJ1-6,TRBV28,TGTGCCAGCAGTTTCCGGGGCGGGATCGATTCACCCCTCCACTTT,CASSFRGGIDSPLHF
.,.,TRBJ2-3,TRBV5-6,TGTGCCAGCAGCGGTACGCAGGGTCCCACAGATACGCAGTATTTT,CASSGTQGPTDTQYF
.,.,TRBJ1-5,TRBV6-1,TGTGCCAGCAGTGAACCGGGCGGGAGCAATCAGCCCCAGCATTTT,CASSEPGGSNQPQHF